Sequencing of this T cell receptor beta chain was carried out in a study of response to subunit inactivated influenza vaccine. The study, taken as a whole, reports: Each seasonal flu vaccination may recruit only limited new T cells, authors suggested.

TCRdb itself ran the RT-PCR reads through MiXCR, one entry per CDR3 protein. The sample lists a few hundred thousand distinct CDR3 sequences, 6% to 9% occurring once. In its sample, this clonotype was seen a few times. What it binds is not known. CDR1 and CDR2 from the germline V gene are LGHNA and YNFKEQ. The CDR3 runs to 17 residues. V dropped 0 bases and J dropped 3 bases, with 14 bases sitting between them. The sequenced sample was PBMCs from blood, obtained about 23 months after vaccination. The sequence derives from a man between 50 and 69 years old who received an inactivated influenza vaccine. V is TRBV4-2 and J is TRBJ2-2, with D possibly matching TRBD1 (5 bases). The CDR3 DNA sequence: TGTGCCAGCAGCCAAGATGCGCAGGGTAGGGACACCGGGGAGCTGTTTTTT. Its protein is CASSQDAQGRDTGELFF.